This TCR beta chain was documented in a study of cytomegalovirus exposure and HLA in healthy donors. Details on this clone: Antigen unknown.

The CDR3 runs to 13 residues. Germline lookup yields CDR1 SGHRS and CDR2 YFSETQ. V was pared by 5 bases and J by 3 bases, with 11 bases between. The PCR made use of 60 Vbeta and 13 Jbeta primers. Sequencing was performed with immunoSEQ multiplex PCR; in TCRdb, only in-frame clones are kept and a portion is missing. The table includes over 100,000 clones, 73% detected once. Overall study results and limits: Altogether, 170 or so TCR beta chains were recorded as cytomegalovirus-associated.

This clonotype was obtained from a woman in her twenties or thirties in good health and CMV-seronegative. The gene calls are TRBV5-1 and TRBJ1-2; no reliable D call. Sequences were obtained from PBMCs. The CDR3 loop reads CASSVDGDYGYTF. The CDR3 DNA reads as TGCGCCAGCAGTGTGGACGGGGACTATGGCTACACCTTC.